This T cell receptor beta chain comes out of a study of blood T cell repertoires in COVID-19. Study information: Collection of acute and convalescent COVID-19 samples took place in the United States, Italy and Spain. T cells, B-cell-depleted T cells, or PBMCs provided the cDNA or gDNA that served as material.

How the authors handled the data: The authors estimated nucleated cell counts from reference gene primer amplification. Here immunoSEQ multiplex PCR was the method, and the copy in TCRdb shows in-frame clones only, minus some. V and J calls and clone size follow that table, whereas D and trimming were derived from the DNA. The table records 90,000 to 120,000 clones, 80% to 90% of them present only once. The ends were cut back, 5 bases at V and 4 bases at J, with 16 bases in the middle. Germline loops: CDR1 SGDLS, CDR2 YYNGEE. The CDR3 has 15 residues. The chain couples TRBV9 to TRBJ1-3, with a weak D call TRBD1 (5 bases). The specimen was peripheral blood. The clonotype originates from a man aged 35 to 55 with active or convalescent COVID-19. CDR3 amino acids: CASSEEGARGNTIYF. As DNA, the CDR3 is TGTGCCAGCAGTGAAGAAGGGGCGAGAGGAAACACCATATATTTT.